The T cell receptor beta chain under discussion was sequenced for a study of vaccination and CD4 T cells after COVID-19. Stated treatment: roughly 11-day PBMC culture with coronavirus spike peptide pools or control peptides (ViraFEST assay). CD4+ T cells of the unexposed donor were collected before the COVID-19 pandemic (2011-2018). Germline V gene data show CDR1 as LNHDA and CDR2 as SQIVND (reference sequence). This CDR3 contains 16 residues. V was trimmed by 7 bases and J by 4 bases, leaving 22 bases between them. Once obtained from cultured CD4+ T cells, the DNA was sequenced using the Oncomine TCR Beta short-read assay. TCRdb used MiXCR to reprocess the PCR reads, holding one entry per CDR3 protein. Found here are 4,500 to 5,000 distinct CDR3 sequences, approximately 64% of them singletons; the top ten hold around 29%. Comments on this clonotype: Its specificity is not known.

This sequence originates from a human donor in good health. The chain combines TRBV19 with TRBJ1-1; possibly TRBD1 for D (5 bases). The sequenced sample was CD4+ T cells from blood, cultured in vitro. The CDR3 loop is CASTDGGGYGTTEAFF. CDR3 in DNA: TGTGCCAGTACCGACGGGGGGGGGTATGGTACCACTGAAGCTTTCTTT. Looking up the rest from reference TRBV19 and TRBJ1-1 gives the full variable domain: DGGITQSPKYLFRKEGQNVTLSCEQNLNHDAMYWYRQDPGQGLRLIYYSQIVNDFQKGDIAEGYSVSREKKESFPLTVTSAQKNPTAFYLCASTDGGGYGTTEAFFGQGTRLTVV.